This TCR beta chain was retrieved from a study of shared clonotypes between healthy human individuals. Whole-study results and caveats: Rarefaction revealed incomplete sorted-subset sequencing despite large depth. Sharing across four donors was highest in naive CD4 (around 5%) and lowest in memory CD8 (roughly 0.4%).

Details on this clone: What it binds is unknown.

V lost 8 bases and J 2 bases, leaving 7 bases between the germline ends. The germline CDR1 and CDR2 sequences are SGHVS and FQNEAQ. This CDR3 region has 12 residues. CD45RO-negative CD8 cells positively selected for CCR7 made up the naive population, which excluded terminally differentiated effector memory CD45RA+ cells. Replicate PCRs for sorted subsets used approximately 220 ng DNA; this equaled tens of thousands of T cell genomes. Produced via immunoSEQ multiplex PCR; TCRdb's table is partial and in-frame only. The table has about 600,000 clones, about 98% seen once. The receptor was isolated from a man aged 30-40 years in good health. Source material: naive CD8+ T cells sorted from blood. The chain is built from TRBV7-8 and TRBJ1-5; D unclear. The CDR3 loop reads CASGRGNQPQHF. CDR3 coding DNA: TGTGCCAGCGGAAGGGGCAATCAGCCCCAGCATTTT.